Listed below are T cell receptor beta chains from one sample, sequenced in a study of T cell changes during pregnancy in multiple sclerosis. Only in-frame clones appear in the TCRdb table, and some are missing; sequencing was by immunoSEQ multiplex PCR. The sample lists approximately 100,000 clones, around nine tenths occurring once. Sequencing was performed on peripheral blood, taken in the second trimester of pregnancy. The origin of the receptors is a female donor with multiple sclerosis, enrolled in a pregnancy study. Each CDR3 is given with its conserved first and last residue. D genes are given only for firm matches. Clone size appears in some rows only: once, few, many, or a class for an expanded clone.

j_call,clone_size,d_call,v_call,cdr3_aa,cdr3_nt
TRBJ2-2,-,-,TRBV29-1,CSVPLGTGATGELFF,TGCAGCGTCCCCCTAGGAACGGGAGCCACCGGGGAGCTGTTTTTT
TRBJ2-2,once,TRBD2,TRBV7-3,CASSAGLAGGLTGELFF,TGTGCCAGCAGCGCCGGACTAGCGGGGGGCCTCACCGGGGAGCTGTTTTTT
TRBJ2-6,-,-,TRBV5-1,CASSDAGSGANVLTF,TGCGCCAGCAGCGATGCGGGTTCTGGGGCCAACGTCCTGACTTTC
TRBJ1-2,-,-,TRBV30,CAQGQLTNYGYTF,TGTGCCCAAGGACAGCTTACTAACTATGGCTACACCTTC
TRBJ1-1,-,-,TRBV2,CASSERVGEAFF,TGTGCCAGCAGTGAACGGGTAGGTGAAGCTTTCTTT
TRBJ2-7,-,TRBD2,TRBV5-4,CASGRVGRVYEQYF,TGTGCCAGCGGACGAGTGGGGAGGGTCTACGAGCAGTACTTC
TRBJ1-4,-,TRBD1,TRBV27,CASSDRALSRANEKLFF,TGTGCCAGCTCCGACAGGGCCTTATCTAGAGCTAATGAAAAACTGTTTTTT
TRBJ2-1,once,TRBD1,TRBV5-1,CASSLEAGGEQFF,TGCGCCAGCAGCTTGGAGGCAGGGGGTGAGCAGTTCTTC
TRBJ1-1,-,TRBD1,TRBV10-1,CASSMTGTTEAFF,TGCGCCAGCAGTATGACAGGGACCACTGAAGCTTTCTTT
TRBJ2-7,once,-,TRBV1,CTSSHFQRLAGTYEQYF,TGCACCAGCAGCCATTTCCAACGACTAGCAGGAACCTACGAGCAGTACTTC
TRBJ1-2,few,-,TRBV6-5,CASRAPGDAYGYTF,TGTGCCAGCAGAGCACCAGGGGATGCCTATGGCTACACCTTC
TRBJ1-1,-,-,TRBV27,CASSWGVSRTEAFF,TGTGCCAGCAGTTGGGGGGTTTCGAGGACTGAAGCTTTCTTT
TRBJ2-3,-,-,TRBV6-5,CASRSLQRDTQYF,TGTGCCAGCAGATCCCTCCAGAGGGATACGCAGTATTTT
TRBJ2-6,-,TRBD1,TRBV7-2,CASSFTGTGGGGANVLTF,TGTGCCAGCAGCTTTACCGGGACAGGGGGCGGCGGGGCCAACGTCCTGACTTTC
TRBJ1-5,-,-,TRBV5-1,CASSPLQGGQPQHF,TGCGCCAGCAGCCCCCTCCAGGGAGGTCAGCCCCAGCATTTT
TRBJ2-5,once,TRBD2,TRBV5-4,CASSLELAAETQYF,TGTGCCAGCAGCTTAGAACTAGCGGCAGAGACCCAGTACTTC
TRBJ2-1,-,TRBD1,TRBV7-3,CASSSGGQGPRNEQFF,TGTGCCAGCAGCTCCGGAGGACAGGGGCCGAGGAATGAGCAGTTCTTC
TRBJ2-3,-,-,TRBV7-3,CASSAIHTDTQYF,TGTGCCAGCAGCGCGATCCACACAGATACGCAGTATTTT
TRBJ2-7,-,-,TRBV4-1,CASSPTSVSYEQYF,TGCGCCAGCAGCCCCACTAGTGTGTCCTACGAGCAGTACTTC
TRBJ2-2,-,-,TRBV19,CASSIGTPNTGELFF,TGTGCCAGTAGTATAGGGACACCGAACACCGGGGAGCTGTTTTTT
TRBJ2-7,once,-,TRBV10-1,CASSRGPISYEQYF,TGCGCCAGCAGTCGCGGGCCGATCTCCTACGAGCAGTACTTC
TRBJ2-7,-,TRBD1,TRBV5-6,CASSSGQGSYEQYF,TGTGCCAGCAGCTCGGGACAGGGGTCCTACGAGCAGTACTTC
TRBJ2-1,-,TRBD1,TRBV6-4,CASSDSGQGHNEQFF,TGTGCCAGCAGTGACTCGGGACAGGGGCACAATGAGCAGTTCTTC
TRBJ1-2,-,-,TRBV30,CAWNWGQKDGYTF,TGTGCCTGGAACTGGGGACAAAAGGATGGCTACACCTTC
TRBJ2-5,-,-,TRBV12-2,CASRLVRGMFRETQYF,TGTGCAAGTCGCTTAGTAAGGGGGATGTTCCGGGAGACCCAGTACTTC
TRBJ2-4,-,-,TRBV11-2,CASSPGLVGKVIQYF,TGTGCCAGCAGTCCTGGACTCGTTGGGAAGGTCATTCAGTACTTC
TRBJ2-1,-,-,TRBV5-8,CASSLDTSGNEQFF,TGTGCCAGCAGCTTGGACACAAGCGGGAATGAGCAGTTCTTC
TRBJ1-1,-,-,TRBV28,CASRRDPGQAFF,TGTGCCAGCAGGCGAGACCCAGGCCAAGCTTTCTTT
TRBJ1-1,-,-,TRBV5-1,CASRSFPGQSNTEAFF,TGCGCCAGCAGATCTTTTCCGGGACAATCGAACACTGAAGCTTTCTTT
TRBJ2-7,-,TRBD2,TRBV9,CASSATSGAPSYEQYF,TGTGCCAGCAGCGCGACTAGCGGGGCGCCGTCCTACGAGCAGTACTTC
TRBJ1-2,-,-,TRBV19,CASSIQGIGGYTF,TGTGCCAGTAGTATCCAGGGAATCGGTGGCTACACCTTC
TRBJ1-3,-,-,TRBV10-3,CAISALRDSGNTIYF,TGTGCCATCAGTGCCCTCAGGGACTCTGGAAACACCATATATTTT
TRBJ2-3,-,-,TRBV9,CASSVGGTQYTDTQYF,TGTGCCAGCAGCGTAGGCGGGACGCAATACACAGATACGCAGTATTTT
TRBJ1-1,-,TRBD1,TRBV6-6,CASSYSGTGPEAFF,TGTGCCAGCAGTTACTCCGGGACAGGGCCTGAAGCTTTCTTT
TRBJ1-2,-,-,TRBV2,CARGDQPYGYTF,TGTGCCAGGGGCGACCAGCCCTATGGCTACACCTTC
TRBJ2-1,-,-,TRBV7-9,CASAQGNEQFF,TGTGCCAGCGCCCAGGGCAATGAGCAGTTCTTC
TRBJ2-1,-,TRBD1,TRBV2,CASRSNQGALYNEQFF,TGTGCCAGCAGGTCGAACCAGGGGGCGCTCTACAATGAGCAGTTCTTC
TRBJ1-1,-,TRBD1,TRBV19,CASIPTGWNTEAFF,TGTGCCAGTATCCCGACAGGGTGGAACACTGAAGCTTTCTTT
TRBJ2-1,once,TRBD2,TRBV27,CASSLWQGGYNEQFF,TGTGCCAGCAGTTTATGGCAGGGAGGGTACAATGAGCAGTTCTTC
TRBJ1-1,-,TRBD1,TRBV19,CASSILLQNRGHGTEAFF,TGTGCCAGTAGTATACTTTTGCAGAACAGGGGGCACGGAACTGAAGCTTTCTTT
TRBJ2-2,-,-,TRBV2,CASKMALDTGELFF,TGTGCCAGCAAAATGGCCCTCGACACCGGGGAGCTGTTTTTT
TRBJ2-2,-,-,TRBV27,CASSAQGGTGELFF,TGTGCCAGCAGTGCCCAGGGGGGCACCGGGGAGCTGTTTTTT
TRBJ1-2,-,-,TRBV19,CASSKRQYYGYTF,TGTGCCAGTAGTAAGAGGCAGTACTATGGCTACACCTTC
TRBJ2-5,-,TRBD1,TRBV5-6,CASSLAGQGARETQYF,TGTGCCAGCAGCTTGGCAGGGCAGGGGGCGAGGGAGACCCAGTACTTC
TRBJ1-3,-,-,TRBV21-1,CASSKDGQGTGNTIYF,TGTGCCAGCAGCAAAGATGGACAGGGGACTGGAAACACCATATATTTT
TRBJ2-2,once,-,TRBV5-1,CASSLGQNTGELFF,TGCGCCAGCAGCTTGGGACAGAACACCGGGGAGCTGTTTTTT
TRBJ2-7,-,TRBD2,TRBV2,CASRGTSGLYEQYF,TGTGCCAGCAGGGGGACTAGCGGACTTTACGAGCAGTACTTC
TRBJ2-7,-,TRBD2,TRBV5-8,CASRLAGDHEQYF,TGTGCCAGCAGGCTAGCGGGAGATCATGAGCAGTACTTC
TRBJ2-7,-,TRBD2,TRBV2,CASGGTAGTSGTTSSYEQYF,TGTGCCAGTGGGGGCACAGCCGGGACTAGCGGGACAACGAGCTCCTACGAGCAGTACTTC
TRBJ1-1,-,TRBD1,TRBV19,CASSGPGQGNTEAFF,TGTGCCAGTAGTGGACCGGGACAGGGGAACACTGAAGCTTTCTTT
TRBJ1-5,-,-,TRBV19,CASSPPPGPGGQPQHF,TGTGCCAGTAGCCCACCCCCGGGCCCCGGGGGTCAGCCCCAGCATTTT
TRBJ2-1,-,TRBD2,TRBV30,CAWRVAGGRGSEQFF,TGTGCCTGGAGAGTAGCGGGAGGAAGGGGCAGTGAGCAGTTCTTC
TRBJ1-1,-,-,TRBV29-1,CSWQLRAKNTEAFF,TGCAGCTGGCAATTGAGGGCGAAGAACACTGAAGCTTTCTTT
TRBJ2-7,-,TRBD1,TRBV6-1,CASSADRGSSYEQYF,TGTGCCAGCAGTGCCGACAGGGGGAGCTCCTACGAGCAGTACTTC
TRBJ1-5,once,TRBD1,TRBV9,CASSTGTGGQPQHF,TGTGCCAGTTCAACCGGGACAGGGGGCCAGCCCCAGCATTTT
TRBJ2-5,-,-,TRBV6-5,CASSYSRAPGETQYF,TGTGCCAGCAGTTACTCGAGGGCCCCGGGAGAGACCCAGTACTTC
TRBJ1-1,-,-,TRBV7-8,CASRQTEMNTEAFF,TGTGCCAGCAGGCAGACAGAGATGAACACTGAAGCTTTCTTT
TRBJ2-1,once,TRBD2,TRBV7-2,CASSVGLARNEQFF,TGTGCCAGCAGCGTCGGACTAGCACGCAATGAGCAGTTCTTC
TRBJ1-6,-,TRBD1,TRBV6-5,CASSSGTGLNSPLHF,TGTGCCAGCAGTTCAGGGACAGGGCTTAATTCACCCCTCCACTTT
TRBJ2-2,few,-,TRBV18,CASSPLAANTGELFF,TGTGCCAGCTCACCTTTGGCAGCGAACACCGGGGAGCTGTTTTTT